This TCR beta chain was sequenced for a study of blood T cell repertoires in COVID-19. Produced via immunoSEQ multiplex PCR; TCRdb's table is partial and in-frame only. The sample consists of over 95,000 clones, approximately 85% of them appearing once. The germline CDR1 and CDR2 sequences are SEHNR and FQNEAQ (reference sequence). V lost 5 bases and J lost 2, with 9 bases in between. There are 13 residues in the CDR3. The rearrangement links TRBV7-9 to TRBJ1-2; the D gene is possibly TRBD1 (5 bases). The sequencing input was peripheral blood. This clonotype originated in a woman aged 55-70 years with COVID-19, enrolled during active disease. CDR3 amino acids: CASSPGNNYGYTF. In DNA, the CDR3 is TGTGCCAGCAGCCCAGGGAACAACTATGGCTACACCTTC.